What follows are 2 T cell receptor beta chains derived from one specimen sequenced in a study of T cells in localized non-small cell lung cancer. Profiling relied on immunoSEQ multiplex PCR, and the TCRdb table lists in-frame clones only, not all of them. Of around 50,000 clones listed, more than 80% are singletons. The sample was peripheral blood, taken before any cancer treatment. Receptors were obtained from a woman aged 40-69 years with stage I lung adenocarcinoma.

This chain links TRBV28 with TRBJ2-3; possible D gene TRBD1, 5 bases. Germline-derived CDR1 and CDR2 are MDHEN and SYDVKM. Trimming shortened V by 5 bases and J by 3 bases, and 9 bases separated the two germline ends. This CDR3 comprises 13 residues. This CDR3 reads CASSLSGTDTQYF. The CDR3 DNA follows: TGTGCCAGCAGTCTTTCAGGGACAGATACGCAGTATTTT.

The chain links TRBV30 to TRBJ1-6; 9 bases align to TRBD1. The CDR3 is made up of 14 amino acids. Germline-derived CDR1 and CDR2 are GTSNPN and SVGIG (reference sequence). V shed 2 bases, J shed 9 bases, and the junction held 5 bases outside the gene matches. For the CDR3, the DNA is TGTGCCTGGAGTCCCGGGACAGGGTCTTCACCCCTCCACTTT. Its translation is CAWSPGTGSSPLHF.